Shown below are 26 T cell receptor beta chains from a single sample sequenced in a study of cytomegalovirus exposure and HLA in healthy donors (dated by TCRdb to the late 2010s). Library method: the immunoSEQ multiplex PCR assay. For the multiplex PCR, a mixture combining 60 forward primers for TCR Vbeta segments and 13 reverse primers for TCR Jbeta segments was used. What TCRdb holds here is the immuneACCESS table cut down to in-frame rearrangements. Part of the clones is not present; checked against another copy, under half of the missing clones reflect an unresolved V gene, and the others are unexplained. Within this sample are hundreds of thousands of clones, with about 83% of them counted one time only. The top ten hold around 1.5% of the sample. Sequencing used PBMCs. These receptors all come from a girl between 5 and 17 years old in good health and CMV-seronegative.

The rearrangement links TRBV5-1 to TRBJ1-1, with D uncertain. Germline CDR1 and CDR2: SGHRS and YFSETQ. The CDR3 extends over 13 amino acids. With 0 bases removed from V and 0 bases from J, the gap between germline ends came to 3 bases. The CDR3 spells CASSLAVNTEAFF. In DNA, the CDR3 is TGCGCCAGCAGCTTGGCAGTGAACACTGAAGCTTTCTTT.

Notes on this clone: Relative to the germline gene, one junction end is altered; a read error may explain this. The chain employs TRBV7-7 and TRBJ2-7; 7 bases agree with TRBD2. There are 17 residues in the CDR3. Germline V gives CDR1 SSHAT, CDR2 FNYEAQ (reference sequence). The CDR3 DNA sequence: TGTGCTAGCAGCTTATCAATCTGGCGGCGGGAGCTCTACGAGCAGTACTTC. Translation gives CASSLSIWRRELYEQYF. Together with reference TRBV7-7 and TRBJ2-7, the CDR3 gives the full variable domain: GAGVSQSPRYKVTKRGQDVTLRCDPISSHATLYWYQQALGQGPEFLTYFNYEAQPDKSGLPSDRFSAERPEGSISTLTIQRTEQRDSAMYRCASSLSIWRRELYEQYFGPGTRLTVT.

V and J are TRBV28 and TRBJ1-1, with 7 bases that match TRBD1. Trimming took 5 bases from V and 7 from J; bases not matched to a gene: 13. Germline V gives CDR1 MDHEN, CDR2 SYDVKM. This CDR3 spans 15 amino acids. The CDR3 here is CASSPGQAGKSEAFF. The CDR3 DNA is TGTGCCAGCAGTCCCGGACAGGCTGGGAAAAGTGAAGCTTTCTTT.

The chain employs TRBV28 and TRBJ2-5; possibly TRBD1 for D (6 bases). V was pared by 7 bases and J by 2 bases, with 14 bases between. In germline, CDR1 is MDHEN, CDR2 SYDVKM. The CDR3 sequence is 14 residues long. The DNA of the CDR3 is TGTGCCAGCATAGATGACAGGACTCAAGAGACCCAGTACTTC. Translation gives CASIDDRTQETQYF.

This clone was recorded once. The gene calls are TRBV7-8 and TRBJ1-1; TRBD1 is a possible D gene (5 bases). The germline V gene has CDR1 SGHVS and CDR2 FQNEAQ. This CDR3 spans 14 amino acids. Trimming took 5 bases from V and 1 from J, leaving 11 bases between them. The chain's CDR3 is CASSKAQGNTEAFF. CDR3 nucleotide sequence: TGTGCCAGCAGCAAGGCCCAGGGGAACACTGAAGCTTTCTTT.

The chain couples TRBV5-1 to TRBJ2-7; 10 bases are shared with TRBD2. The V gene's germline CDR1 is SGHRS and CDR2 YFSETQ. V gave up 0 bases and J gave up 6 bases; unmatched junction bases: 6. The CDR3 spans 15 residues. CDR3: CASSLVSSGSREQYF. In DNA form, the CDR3 reads TGCGCCAGCAGCTTGGTGTCTAGCGGGAGCCGCGAGCAGTACTTC.

The chain employs TRBV5-1 and TRBJ1-1; 9 bases map to TRBD1. CDR1 and CDR2 (germline): SGHRS, YFSETQ. The CDR3 is 15 amino acids. Unmatched junction bases numbered 16, after V lost 5 bases and J lost 11 bases. CDR3 nucleotide sequence: TGCGCCAGCAGAAGCTCTCCGGGACAGGGATGGGGTGCTTTCTTT. Translated, it gives CASRSSPGQGWGAFF.

The chain uses TRBV28 and TRBJ2-1; the D gene is possibly TRBD2 (7 bases). The germline CDR1 and CDR2 sequences are MDHEN and SYDVKM. V lost 5 bases, J lost 8 bases, and 19 bases lay in between. This CDR3 is built from 15 residues. This CDR3 is CASSLRGDYIHEQFF. CDR3 coding DNA: TGTGCCAGCAGTCTAAGGGGGGACTATATACATGAGCAGTTCTTC. The entire variable domain, with the rest obtained from reference TRBV28 and TRBJ2-1, is as follows: DVKVTQSSRYLVKRTGEKVFLECVQDMDHENMFWYRQDPGLGLRLIYFSYDVKMKEKGDIPEGYSVSREKKERFSLILESASTNQTSMYLCASSLRGDYIHEQFFGPGTRLTVL.

This rearrangement joins TRBV18 to TRBJ1-3; maybe TRBD1 (6 bases). Germline V gene data show CDR1 as KGHSH and CDR2 as LQKENI. The CDR3 runs to 15 residues. The V end was cut by 2 bases, the J end by 0 bases, with 8 bases between. CDR3 sequence: CASSPWTDSGNTIYF. The CDR3 DNA follows: TGTGCCAGCTCACCATGGACAGACTCTGGAAACACCATATATTTT.

The V and J genes are TRBV9 and TRBJ2-2; no reliable D call. There are 13 residues in the CDR3. V lost 0 bases, J lost 7 bases, and 7 bases lay in between. Germline V gene sequence: CDR1 SGDLS, CDR2 YYNGEE. In DNA form, the CDR3 reads TGTGCCAGCAGCGTAGCCCCCAGCGGGGAGCTGTTTTTT. This encodes CASSVAPSGELFF.

This sequence joins TRBV7-8 and TRBJ2-7; D not resolved. The CDR3 runs 15 residues. Trimming pared 1 base from V and 4 bases from J, leaving 14 bases between. Looked up from germline, CDR1 is SGHVS and CDR2 is FQNEAQ. CDR3 loop: CASSLGAERGYEQYF. CDR3 sequence (DNA): TGTGCCAGCAGCTTAGGAGCCGAGCGTGGATACGAGCAGTACTTC.

The chain combines TRBV6-6 with TRBJ2-3; no clear D gene. V shed 6 bases and J shed 3 bases, with 7 bases lying between them. Germline CDR1 MNHNY, CDR2 SVGAGI (reference sequence). The CDR3 totals 12 residues. The CDR3 sequence: CASSPMTDTQYF. DNA of the CDR3: TGTGCCAGCAGCCCCATGACAGATACGCAGTATTTT.

This clone appeared a few times. The CDR3 region is CASSSPSGASYEQYF. The DNA of the CDR3 is TGTGCCAGCAGTTCTCCTAGCGGTGCCTCCTACGAGCAGTACTTC. The chain is built from TRBV6-6 and TRBJ2-7; 7 bases line up with TRBD2. J gave up 0 bases and V 4 bases, and 6 bases lay outside the gene matches. The CDR3 consists of 15 residues. CDR1 and CDR2 (germline): MNHNY, SVGAGI (reference sequence).

The chain recombines TRBV18 with TRBJ1-3; D is unclear. The CDR3 is 13 amino acids. CDR1 and CDR2 (germline): KGHSH, LQKENI. Trimming took off 6 bases at V and 4 bases at J, with 10 bases between the two ends. CDR3 region: CASSRGLGNTIYF. The CDR3 DNA is TGTGCCAGCTCCCGCGGACTGGGAAACACCATATATTTT.

The chain recombines TRBV7-9 with TRBJ2-7; TRBD2 is a possible D gene (5 bases). The CDR3 length is 12 residues. Trimming took off 5 bases at V and 2 bases at J, with 7 bases between the two ends. CDR1 and CDR2 from the germline V gene are SEHNR and FQNEAQ (reference sequence). DNA of the CDR3: TGTGCCAGCAGCCACGGGGCCTACGAGCAGTACTTC. Amino acid sequence: CASSHGAYEQYF.

The V and J genes are TRBV18 and TRBJ1-3; maybe TRBD1 (5 bases). The V gene's germline CDR1 is KGHSH and CDR2 LQKENI. The CDR3 sequence is 15 residues long. The V gene lost 2 bases and the J gene lost 5 bases, with 13 bases spanning the gap. The CDR3 is CASSPDAAGRNTIYF. The CDR3 DNA follows: TGTGCCAGCTCACCAGACGCCGCAGGGAGAAACACCATATATTTT.

The V and J genes are TRBV6-1 and TRBJ2-3; D is possibly TRBD2 (6 bases). Per germline, CDR1 MNHNS and CDR2 SASEGT. The germline V and J ends were trimmed by 4 bases and 2 bases, with 10 bases remaining between them. This CDR3 comprises 14 residues. The CDR3, as DNA: TGTGCCAGCAGTGTTTGGGGGGTCACAGATACGCAGTATTTT. Translated: CASSVWGVTDTQYF.

The V and J genes are TRBV2 and TRBJ2-7; 9 bases map to TRBD1. V gave up 7 bases and J gave up 6 bases; unmatched junction bases: 4. CDR3 length: 12 residues. Germline CDR1 and CDR2: SNHLY and FYNNEI. In DNA form, the CDR3 reads TGTGCCAGCAAGGGACAGGGAGGCGAGCAGTACTTC. Protein: CASKGQGGEQYF.

The chain employs TRBV28 and TRBJ1-1, with D hard to call. Trimming took off 3 bases at V and 0 bases at J, with 11 bases between the two ends. The CDR3 has 15 residues. Per germline, CDR1 MDHEN and CDR2 SYDVKM. The CDR3 DNA is TGTGCCAGCAGTTTTCTGAGTACCATGAACACTGAAGCTTTCTTT. It translates to CASSFLSTMNTEAFF.

A single count supports this clone. V and J are TRBV28 and TRBJ2-2; 8 nucleotides align to TRBD1. Trimming removed 6 bases from V and 5 bases from J; junction bases left unmatched: 11. The CDR3 consists of 16 residues. Looked up from germline, CDR1 is MDHEN and CDR2 is SYDVKM. The CDR3 DNA follows: TGTGCCAGCAGCGGAAACACAGGGGGATCTACCGGGGAGCTGTTTTTT. It codes for CASSGNTGGSTGELFF.

This rearrangement joins TRBV7-2 to TRBJ2-1; 16 nucleotides match TRBD2. Losses at the gene ends were 6 bases for V and 5 bases for J; bases not matched to a gene: 10. CDR1 and CDR2 from the germline V gene are SGHTA and FQGNSA. The CDR3 spans 18 residues. This chain's CDR3 is CASSSWGLAGGIHNEQFF. DNA for the CDR3: TGTGCCAGCAGTTCCTGGGGACTAGCGGGGGGGATCCACAATGAGCAGTTCTTC.

The chain couples TRBV5-4 to TRBJ2-7; the match to TRBD2 covers 8 bases. V trimming: 3 bases; J trimming: 6 bases; junction bases outside the gene matches: 8. Per germline, CDR1 SGHNT and CDR2 YYREEE (reference sequence). The CDR3 extends over 14 amino acids. This CDR3 reads CASSSAGGISEQYF. The CDR3 DNA reads TGTGCCAGCAGCTCGGCGGGGGGTATTTCCGAGCAGTACTTC.

The chain carries TRBV7-2 and TRBJ2-2; TRBD2 matches 8 bases. V lost 1 base, J lost 7 bases, and 17 bases stayed unmatched. The CDR3 covers 19 residues. Germline assignment: CDR1 SGHTA and CDR2 FQGNSA. CDR3 sequence reads: CASSLGRLGVAGRDGELFF. The CDR3 region has the DNA TGTGCCAGCAGCTTAGGGCGACTTGGGGTAGCCGGGAGGGACGGGGAGCTGTTTTTT.

The genes are TRBV11-2 and TRBJ2-7, with D possibly being TRBD2 (6 bases). Germline V gives CDR1 SGHAT, CDR2 FQNNGV. Trimming cost V 4 bases and J 2 bases, with 15 bases left between them. This CDR3 is built from 15 residues. For the CDR3, the DNA is TGTGCCAGCAGCTGGCTCGGGAGTTCTCCCTACGAGCAGTACTTC. Protein: CASSWLGSSPYEQYF.

The gene calls are TRBV10-1 and TRBJ2-1, with a tentative D call TRBD2 (6 bases). From germline, CDR1 is WNHNN and CDR2 SYGVQD (reference sequence). The CDR3 runs to 13 residues. V lost 0 bases to trimming and J lost 9 bases, with 9 bases between them. For the CDR3, the DNA is TGCGCCAGCAGTGAGTCGGTGGGGGGTGAGCAGTTCTTC. Encoded protein: CASSESVGGEQFF.

The genes are TRBV6-5 and TRBJ2-5; 8 bases are a match to TRBD2. The germline gives CDR1 MNHEY, CDR2 SVGAGI. The CDR3 sequence is 15 residues long. The junction had 0 bases not matched to a gene; V was cut back by 0 bases and J by 0 bases. The CDR3 here is CASSYSTSDQETQYF. CDR3 DNA: TGTGCCAGCAGTTACTCGACTAGCGACCAAGAGACCCAGTACTTC.